The rows below give T cell receptor beta chains drawn from one sample of a study of shared clonotypes between healthy human individuals. TCRdb's copy holds only in-frame clones and misses some; the assay was immunoSEQ multiplex PCR. The sample carries roughly 1,000,000 clones, approximately 80% recorded once. The sequenced sample was memory CD4+ T cells from PBMCs. These receptors were obtained from a man between 18 and 29 years old in good health. Some clones in this sample may be carry-over from other donors' samples. The CDR3 runs from the conserved cysteine through the conserved F or W. Fields, in order: V gene, J gene, CDR3 protein.

v_call: TRBV28
j_call: TRBJ2-1
cdr3_aa: CASRGQKGYNEQFF

v_call: TRBV9
j_call: TRBJ1-4
cdr3_aa: CASSVETGRGEKLFF

v_call: TRBV6-1
j_call: TRBJ2-5
cdr3_aa: CASSVRLAQSDETQYF

v_call: TRBV10-3
j_call: TRBJ1-5
cdr3_aa: CAISESLVTGGRQPQHF

v_call: TRBV29-1
j_call: TRBJ1-1
cdr3_aa: CSSSVSTGNTEAFF

v_call: TRBV18
j_call: TRBJ1-3
cdr3_aa: CASSPNGGRSGNTIYF

v_call: TRBV28
j_call: TRBJ1-5
cdr3_aa: CASSESGRNNQPQHF

v_call: TRBV4-3
j_call: TRBJ2-1
cdr3_aa: CASSARLAGGTGEQFF

v_call: TRBV5-6
j_call: TRBJ1-2
cdr3_aa: CASSRGRNYGYTF

v_call: TRBV7-3
j_call: TRBJ2-1
cdr3_aa: CASSLGHSYNEQFF

v_call: TRBV12-5
j_call: TRBJ2-1
cdr3_aa: CASGSSGRPSSYNEQFF

v_call: TRBV7-2
j_call: TRBJ2-3
cdr3_aa: CASSLNRNTQYF

v_call: TRBV30
j_call: TRBJ1-1
cdr3_aa: CARIRLNTEAFF

v_call: TRBV29-1
j_call: TRBJ2-3
cdr3_aa: CSVEGGRGTDTQYF

v_call: TRBV14
j_call: TRBJ2-3
cdr3_aa: CASSQAITSGTQYF

v_call: TRBV10-3
j_call: TRBJ2-7
cdr3_aa: CAISESRTQGEQYF

v_call: TRBV4-1
j_call: TRBJ1-4
cdr3_aa: CASSLGPLAGEKLFF

v_call: TRBV7-3
j_call: TRBJ2-1
cdr3_aa: CASSLGSASSYNEQFF

v_call: TRBV11-2
j_call: TRBJ2-1
cdr3_aa: CASSQDRGSDEQFF

v_call: TRBV28
j_call: TRBJ2-1
cdr3_aa: CASSFRGTSGLNEQFF

v_call: TRBV28
j_call: TRBJ1-2
cdr3_aa: CASSPSGPHGYTF

v_call: TRBV15
j_call: TRBJ2-7
cdr3_aa: CATSRDLPGSYEQYF

v_call: TRBV30
j_call: TRBJ1-1
cdr3_aa: CAWSVRSGTEAFF

v_call: TRBV5-1
j_call: TRBJ2-1
cdr3_aa: CASSRGTSGMTYNEQFF

v_call: TRBV20-1
j_call: TRBJ2-7
cdr3_aa: CSARVDLPQYF

v_call: TRBV5-5
j_call: TRBJ2-7
cdr3_aa: CASSRQTKSSYEQYF